The source of this TCR beta chain is a study of shared clonotypes between healthy human individuals. Free of recent acute infections or vaccinations, the donors were healthy HIV-negative adults. Findings and caveats of the study: Clonotype sharing among donors likely depends on sequencing depth.

Deep-level settings were used for running the assay. In the authors' methods: Filtering differed, since immunoSEQ gave only junction sequences and no quality scores. Method: immunoSEQ multiplex PCR; TCRdb's copy keeps in-frame clones and lacks some. Clone size and the V and J calls come from that table; the DNA yielded D and trimming. The sample records 400,000 to 600,000 clones, around 79% being singletons. V was pared by 5 bases and J by 10 bases, with 3 bases of the junction left unmatched. The CDR3 is 13 residues long. Germline lookup yields CDR1 SGHAT and CDR2 FQNNGV. With respect to this clone: Its specificity is not known.

The rearrangement uses TRBV11-2 and TRBJ2-1; 12 nucleotides align to TRBD1. The TCR comes from a woman aged 40 to 49 in good health. Some clones in this sample may be carry-over from other donors' samples. Sequenced material: PBMCs. The CDR3 DNA reads TGTGCCAGCAGCCGGGACAGGGGGCCCGAGCAGTTCTTC. It is translated as CASSRDRGPEQFF.